The clone carrying this T cell receptor beta chain has a count of ten or more. Its target is unknown. The CDR3 totals 11 residues. The germline gives CDR1 SNHLY, CDR2 FYNNEI. The V end lost 2 bases, the J end lost 2 bases, and 0 bases lay between the germline ends. Unique molecular identifiers were affixed to single, distinct cDNA molecules. In TCRdb, the 5' RACE reads were re-called with MiXCR into one record per CDR3 protein. The repertoire includes fewer than 80,000 distinct CDR3 sequences, about 11% of them detected once, and around 11% sits in the top ten. The sample is drawn from a study of early T cells in non-severe SARS-CoV-2 infection. Overall study: Alpha and beta chains were unpaired, from unsorted whole-blood bulk RNA. Study observations and caveats: VDJdb matching favored anti-spike CD8 responses, missing private and CD4 specificities.

Sequenced material: whole blood, taken at baseline. The chain recombines TRBV2 with TRBJ1-1; D is undetermined. The receptor comes from an adult who was a healthcare worker with PCR-confirmed SARS-CoV-2 infection or an uninfected control (not recorded which). This chain's CDR3 is CASSENTEAFF. The CDR3, as DNA: TGTGCCAGCAGTGAAAACACTGAAGCTTTCTTT.